This TCR beta chain is from a study of CD8 T cells in ankylosing spondylitis listed by TCRdb under 2017. For context, the study as a whole: The study profiled T cell receptor beta repertoires in healthy donors and ankylosing spondylitis patients to find disease-linked TCR variants. In total, the full study cohort was made up of nearly 110 healthy donors and 25 to 30 ankylosing spondylitis patients. Peripheral blood was sampled, and synovial fluid was also collected from ankylosing spondylitis patients.

The sequencing machine was an Illumina HiSeq 2500. Quantitative 5'-RACE with molecular barcodes was the method used to prepare the TCR beta libraries. In the original analysis: A new computational method based on a probabilistic model of VDJ rearrangement was used to identify disease-linked TCR variants. TCRdb trimmed the raw reads at Q25, called clones with MiXCR and kept productive beta chains. A single entry per CDR3 protein holds the most common genes and DNA from its merged rows. None of the V and J calls come from the authors' own analysis; TCRdb made them. The sample table holds a few hundred thousand distinct CDR3 sequences, of which about a fifth were seen once. The top ten constitute 3.5% of the sample. Study-level results and caveats: In peripheral blood, the disease-linked clones were found at relatively low frequencies and had a CD8+ phenotype. The disease-linked clones were reported to be significantly enriched in matched synovial fluid samples from ankylosing spondylitis patients. Blood from ankylosing spondylitis patients appeared to be characterized by a TCR beta motif composed of roughly 8 highly homologous amino acid variants. Some motif variants had previously been reported in the synovial fluid and blood of reactive arthritis patients, which suggests shared mechanisms of disease initiation.

The table lists this clonotype with many counts. The target of this receptor is not known. Base quality data are lacking; no much larger clone is found one base away. The sequence was obtained from a female donor with ankylosing spondylitis or in good health (not recorded which). Sequencing was performed on blood, either unsorted or a sorted T cell fraction (not recorded which).

In nucleotides, the sequence is TGTGCCAGCAGCCAAGAGACTAGCGGGGTCACAGATACGCAGTATTTT. It specifies CASSQETSGVTDTQYF. The V and J genes are TRBV4-2 and TRBJ2-3; TRBD2 matches 11 bases in the middle. The CDR3 spans 16 residues, from the cysteine through the phenylalanine. The entry retains the CDR3 DNA only, 48 bases that are in frame from base 1. Unmatched junction bases come to 1, with V trimmed by 0 bases and J by 2 bases. The germline V gene supplies CDR1 LGHNA and CDR2 YNFKEQ.